A selection of T cell receptor beta chains follows, all from one sample in a study of T cells in tumors after PD-1 blockade. Sequencing was performed with immunoSEQ multiplex PCR; in TCRdb, only in-frame clones are kept and a portion is missing. Of more than 1,500 clones in the sample, approximately 74% were seen once. The input for sequencing was tumor tissue, taken before anti-PD-1 treatment. The source of these receptors is a human donor with basal cell carcinoma. The CDR3 runs from the conserved cysteine through the conserved F or W. A D gene is named only where the DNA matches it firmly. The size entry is marked missing in some rows and otherwise reads once, few, many or a size class.

j_gene | d_gene | abundance | v_gene | CDR3aa | CDR3nt
TRBJ1-2 | . | . | TRBV21-1 | CASSKAGFSNYGYTF | TGTGCCAGCAGCAAAGCAGGATTCTCTAACTATGGCTACACCTTC
TRBJ2-5 | . | . | TRBV7-2 | CASSFFGAQETQYF | TGTGCCAGCAGCTTTTTCGGGGCCCAAGAGACCCAGTACTTC
TRBJ1-2 | . | large | TRBV2 | CASTGESDYGYTF | TGTGCCAGCACAGGGGAAAGCGACTATGGCTACACCTTC
TRBJ1-1 | TRBD1 | . | TRBV5-6 | CASSVGQANTEAFF | TGTGCCAGCAGCGTTGGACAGGCGAACACTGAAGCTTTCTTT
TRBJ2-5 | . | . | TRBV6-5 | CASSNEPQGETQYF | TGTGCCAGCAGCAACGAACCACAGGGAGAGACCCAGTACTTC
TRBJ2-7 | . | . | TRBV5-1 | CASSLVGYSYEQYF | TGCGCCAGCAGCTTGGTTGGGTATTCGTACGAGCAGTACTTC
TRBJ1-6 | . | few | TRBV5-1 | CASSLEDPGSYNSPLHF | TGCGCCAGCAGCTTGGAAGATCCGGGTTCCTATAATTCACCCCTCCACTTT
TRBJ1-2 | . | . | TRBV5-6 | CASSITDRVSYGYTF | TGTGCCAGCAGCATAACGGACAGAGTTAGCTATGGCTACACCTTC
TRBJ1-2 | TRBD1 | . | TRBV7-2 | CASSPPDRVYGYTF | TGTGCCAGCAGCCCGCCGGACAGGGTCTATGGCTACACCTTC
TRBJ1-3 | . | few | TRBV29-1 | CSVEGGRNTIYF | TGCAGCGTTGAGGGAGGGAGGAACACCATATATTTT
TRBJ2-1 | . | . | TRBV7-2 | CASSEPGQHYNEQFF | TGTGCCAGCAGCGAGCCTGGACAGCACTACAATGAGCAGTTCTTC
TRBJ1-1 | TRBD1 | . | TRBV27 | CASRTGEGAFF | TGTGCCAGCAGGACAGGGGAAGGTGCTTTCTTT
TRBJ2-7 | TRBD1 | . | TRBV10-3 | CAISESGTGSSYEQYF | TGTGCCATCAGTGAGTCCGGGACAGGGTCATCTTACGAGCAGTACTTC
TRBJ2-1 | TRBD2 | large | TRBV7-2 | CASSLSGGSSYNEQFF | TGTGCCAGCAGCCTTAGCGGGGGGAGCTCCTACAATGAGCAGTTCTTC
TRBJ2-7 | . | . | TRBV7-9 | CATFRDGSYEQYF | TGTGCCACTTTCCGGGACGGTTCCTACGAGCAGTACTTC
TRBJ1-2 | . | . | TRBV12-3/TRBV12-4 | CASSQAGAGGYTF | TGTGCCAGCAGTCAGGCGGGCGCCGGTGGCTACACCTTC
TRBJ1-6 | . | . | TRBV6-1 | CASRQGTVNSPLHF | TGTGCCAGCAGACAAGGGACGGTCAATTCACCCCTCCACTTT
TRBJ1-3 | TRBD1 | . | TRBV14 | CASSRTGMINTIYF | TGTGCCAGCAGCCGGACAGGGATGATAAACACCATATATTTT
TRBJ2-5 | TRBD1 | large | TRBV6-5 | CASTPSEGATETQYF | TGTGCCAGCACCCCCTCCGAGGGGGCAACAGAGACCCAGTACTTC
TRBJ1-1 | . | . | TRBV23-1 | CASSQQGNTEAFF | TGCGCCAGCAGTCAACAGGGGAACACTGAAGCTTTCTTT
TRBJ2-7 | TRBD1 | . | TRBV5-1 | CASSSSDRSYEQYF | TGCGCCAGCAGCTCTTCGGACAGGTCCTACGAGCAGTACTTC
TRBJ1-2 | TRBD1 | . | TRBV28 | CASSPPGTGAFYGYTF | TGTGCCAGCAGCCCCCCCGGGACAGGGGCTTTCTATGGCTACACCTTC
TRBJ2-1 | TRBD2 | once | TRBV7-2 | CASRERPSGGNNEQFF | TGTGCCAGCAGAGAAAGGCCTAGCGGGGGAAACAATGAGCAGTTCTTC
TRBJ2-1 | . | hyperexpanded | TRBV5-1 | CASSRVGTNEQFF | TGCGCCAGCAGTAGGGTAGGGACAAATGAGCAGTTCTTC
TRBJ1-3 | TRBD1 | . | TRBV6-1 | CASSATGGTSSGNTIYF | TGTGCCAGCAGTGCGACAGGGGGAACCAGCTCTGGAAACACCATATATTTT
TRBJ2-2 | . | . | TRBV2 | CASQKNTGELFF | TGTGCCAGCCAGAAAAACACCGGGGAGCTGTTTTTT
TRBJ1-4 | TRBD1 | . | TRBV6-5 | CASSYLGQGDEKLFF | TGTGCCAGCAGTTACTTAGGGCAGGGGGATGAAAAACTGTTTTTT
TRBJ2-6 | . | . | TRBV27 | CASSFEVSPSGANVLTF | TGTGCCAGCAGTTTCGAAGTATCTCCCTCTGGGGCCAACGTCCTGACTTTC
TRBJ2-7 | . | . | TRBV7-9 | CASSLTYEQYF | TGTGCCAGCAGCTTGACCTACGAGCAGTACTTC
TRBJ2-5 | . | . | TRBV5-1 | CASSLANPDAGETQYF | TGCGCCAGCAGCTTGGCGAACCCGGACGCCGGAGAGACCCAGTACTTC
TRBJ1-2 | . | . | TRBV29-1 | CSVEVVQGTGYTF | TGCAGCGTTGAAGTTGTACAGGGTACCGGCTACACCTTC
TRBJ2-5 | TRBD1 | . | TRBV14 | CASSPAGGWTQYF | TGTGCCAGCAGCCCTGCAGGGGGTTGGACCCAGTACTTC
TRBJ2-1 | . | . | TRBV5-4 | CASSPEVGNYNEQFF | TGTGCCAGCAGCCCCGAGGTAGGGAACTACAATGAGCAGTTCTTC
TRBJ1-4 | . | . | TRBV5-4 | CASSQDRRNEKLFF | TGTGCCAGCAGCCAGGACAGAAGAAATGAAAAACTGTTTTTT